These 24 T cell receptor beta chains share one sample of origin, sequenced in a study of T cell changes during pregnancy in multiple sclerosis. The table came from immunoSEQ multiplex PCR; TCRdb's copy has only in-frame clones and leaves some out. The sample contains under 130,000 clones, roughly nine tenths of which appear only once. This material consisted of peripheral blood, taken after pregnancy. The receptors stem from a female donor with multiple sclerosis, enrolled in a pregnancy study.

This clone was recorded at least ten times. The genes are TRBV2 and TRBJ2-2, with TRBD1 matching 9 bases. J was trimmed by 1 base and V by 6 bases; bases with no gene match: 3. The CDR3 is 15 amino acids. The germline V gene has CDR1 SNHLY and CDR2 FYNNEI. For the CDR3, the DNA is TGTGCCAGCAGGGGACAGGGTAGGAACACCGGGGAGCTGTTTTTT. Its translation is CASRGQGRNTGELFF.

This sequence joins TRBV5-1 and TRBJ2-1; the D gene is possibly TRBD2 (6 bases). V was pared by 0 bases and J by 4 bases, with 14 bases between. The CDR3 is 16 amino acids. Per the germline V gene, CDR1 is SGHRS and CDR2 is YFSETQ. This chain's CDR3 is CASSLGEDYPYNEQFF. The CDR3 DNA follows: TGCGCCAGCAGCTTGGGTGAGGACTACCCATACAATGAGCAGTTCTTC.

This clone was seen a single time. This sequence joins TRBV25-1 and TRBJ1-4; TRBD1 is a possible D gene (6 bases). The CDR3 extends over 18 amino acids. V lost 3 bases to trimming and J lost 0 bases, with 17 bases between them. Germline V gives CDR1 MGHDK, CDR2 SYGVNS. DNA of the CDR3: TGTGCCAGCAGTGAGGGGGCCAGTGCTCTTGCAACTAATGAAAAACTGTTTTTT. This gives the protein CASSEGASALATNEKLFF.

V gene TRBV29-1 combines with J gene TRBJ2-3; 10 bases are a match to TRBD2. V trimming: 4 bases; J trimming: 2 bases; junction bases outside the gene matches: 3. The CDR3 runs 14 residues. Per germline, CDR1 SQVTM and CDR2 ANQGSEA. CDR3 residues: CSVVAGGNTDTQYF. DNA for the CDR3: TGCAGCGTTGTAGCGGGAGGAAACACAGATACGCAGTATTTT.

The chain is built from TRBV25-1 and TRBJ1-5; 12 bases map to TRBD1. Trimming at V came to 1 base and at J to 7 bases, leaving 5 bases not matched to a gene. This CDR3 is built from 16 residues. Germline V gene lookup returns CDR1 MGHDK and CDR2 SYGVNS. CDR3: CASSESGTGGGQPQHF. CDR3 nucleotides: TGTGCCAGCAGTGAATCCGGGACAGGGGGCGGGCAGCCCCAGCATTTT. The full variable domain, with the rest looked up from reference TRBV25-1 and TRBJ1-5, is EADIYQTPRYLVIGTGKKITLECSQTMGHDKMYWYQQDPGMELHLIHYSYGVNSTEKGDLSSESTVSRIRTEHFPLTLESARPSHTSQYLCASSESGTGGGQPQHFGDGTRLSIL.

The chain recombines TRBV28 with TRBJ2-4; possibly TRBD1 for D (5 bases). Germline values: CDR1 MDHEN, CDR2 SYDVKM. The CDR3 consists of 13 residues. V lost 5 bases, J lost 6 bases, and 11 bases lay in between. The DNA of the CDR3 is TGTGCCAGCAGTAGGGGTCATTTAAACATTCAGTACTTC. Translating gives CASSRGHLNIQYF.

CDR3 sequence: CASKERGTDTQYF. The CDR3 region has the DNA TGTGCCAGCAAGGAGCGGGGCACAGATACGCAGTATTTT. The V and J genes are TRBV6-1 and TRBJ2-3; TRBD2 might be the D (6 bases). The CDR3 runs to 13 residues. The V gene's germline CDR1 is MNHNS and CDR2 SASEGT. Trimming shortened V by 7 bases and J by 1 base, and 9 bases separated the two germline ends.

The V and J genes are TRBV7-2 and TRBJ1-1; a possible D gene is TRBD1 (6 bases). The V end lost 4 bases, the J end lost 3 bases, and 18 bases lay between the germline ends. Germline lookup yields CDR1 SGHTA and CDR2 FQGNSA. This CDR3 has 16 residues. CDR3 loop: CASSSQGHGAHTEAFF. CDR3 nucleotide sequence: TGTGCCAGCAGCTCTCAGGGGCACGGGGCGCACACTGAAGCTTTCTTT.

The chain employs TRBV11-1 and TRBJ2-7; 8 bases map to TRBD1. CDR3 length: 14 residues. Germline values: CDR1 SGHAT, CDR2 FQDESV (reference sequence). The ends lost 6 bases at V and 2 bases at J; junction bases unmatched: 6. CDR3 bases: TGTGCCAGCAGTCCTCCAGGGGGCACCTACGAGCAGTACTTC. Translation gives CASSPPGGTYEQYF.

This chain uses TRBV4-3 with TRBJ2-5, with 10 positions matching TRBD1. The last part of the DNA fits TRBJ2-7 better; the J call may be wrong. Germline V gives CDR1 LGHNA, CDR2 YSLEER. The CDR3 is 16 amino acids. The DNA of the CDR3 is TGCGCCAGCAGCCAAGATTCGGGGACAGGGGCCAGCGAGCAGTACTTC. Protein product: CASSQDSGTGASEQYF.

The gene calls are TRBV19 and TRBJ1-5; 9 bases map to TRBD1. CDR1 LNHDA and CDR2 SQIVND come from the germline V gene (reference sequence). The CDR3 sequence is 14 residues long. The J segment lost 5 bases and the V segment lost 3 bases, leaving 2 bases of the junction unmatched. The CDR3 coding sequence is TGTGCCAGTAGTATTTGGACAGGGGATCAGCCCCAGCATTTT. This translates into CASSIWTGDQPQHF.

In this sample, this clone turned up once. The chain joins TRBV28 to TRBJ2-5; TRBD1 might be the D (5 bases). V was pared by 1 base and J by 1 base, with 10 bases between. The CDR3 loop spans 15 amino acids. The germline CDR1 and CDR2 sequences are MDHEN and SYDVKM. The CDR3 DNA follows: TGTGCCAGCAGTTTATTGGGGCGGATCCAAGAGACCCAGTACTTC. This gives the protein CASSLLGRIQETQYF.

The chain employs TRBV27 and TRBJ2-1; 8 bases match TRBD1. V was clipped by 5 bases and J by 8 bases; unmatched bases: 8. Germline values: CDR1 MNHEY, CDR2 SMNVEV (reference sequence). The CDR3 sequence is 14 residues long. The CDR3 here is CASSGQGMGDEQFF. For the CDR3, the DNA is TGTGCCAGCAGTGGACAGGGAATGGGCGATGAGCAGTTCTTC.

This chain links TRBV6-5 with TRBJ2-3, with D maybe TRBD2 (6 bases). Germline V gene lookup returns CDR1 MNHEY and CDR2 SVGAGI. Trimming shortened V by 1 base and J by 0 bases, and 11 bases separated the two germline ends. This CDR3 is 16 amino acids long. The CDR3 sequence is CASSYYGRGSTDTQYF. DNA for the CDR3: TGTGCCAGCAGTTACTACGGACGGGGGAGCACAGATACGCAGTATTTT.

This rearrangement joins TRBV19 to TRBJ1-2, with 7 nucleotides matching TRBD1. Germline V gene sequence: CDR1 LNHDA, CDR2 SQIVND (reference sequence). The V and J ends lost 7 bases and 4 bases, in that order; junction bases with no gene match: 12. The CDR3 has 15 amino acids. CDR3 coding DNA: TGTGCCAGTATACCGAGCGGACAGGAACCCTATGGCTACACCTTC. Translation: CASIPSGQEPYGYTF.

The chain joins TRBV7-9 to TRBJ2-7, with TRBD1 identical over 10 bases. Germline V gene sequence: CDR1 SEHNR, CDR2 FQNEAQ (reference sequence). This CDR3 is built from 13 residues. With 5 bases clipped from V and 6 bases from J, the junction kept 4 bases outside the gene matches. The CDR3 DNA is TGTGCCAGCAGCCGGGACAGGGGTGGCGAGCAGTACTTC. It translates to CASSRDRGGEQYF.

The rearrangement uses TRBV6-5 and TRBJ1-2; possible D gene TRBD1, 6 bases. In germline, CDR1 is MNHEY, CDR2 SVGAGI. Trimming removed 0 bases at V and 6 bases at J, with 11 bases between. This CDR3 contains 14 residues. The CDR3 protein is CASSYSRTGNGYTF. The CDR3 bases are TGTGCCAGCAGTTACTCGCGCACAGGGAATGGCTACACCTTC.

This chain joins TRBV11-2 and TRBJ2-7, with D perhaps matching TRBD1 (6 bases). Germline CDR1 is SGHAT and CDR2 is FQNNGV. This CDR3 is 15 amino acids long. Between the trimmed V and J ends, which lost 5 bases and 8 bases, there was a span of 22 bases. This CDR3 is CASSPATAGVSKQYF. The CDR3 coding sequence is TGTGCCAGCAGCCCAGCCACGGCAGGGGTTTCTAAGCAGTACTTC.

This clone is a singleton in its sample. The chain is built from TRBV28 and TRBJ2-7; tentative D call: TRBD2 (5 bases). Germline CDR1 and CDR2: MDHEN and SYDVKM. CDR3 length equals 15 residues. V gave up 2 bases and J gave up 1 base, with 12 bases separating them. CDR3 region: CASSLRGLLSYEQYF. DNA of the CDR3: TGTGCCAGCAGTTTACGAGGACTCCTATCCTACGAGCAGTACTTC.

The chain is built from TRBV11-2 and TRBJ2-5; perhaps TRBD2 as D (6 bases). V lost 5 bases and J 8 bases, leaving 18 bases between the germline ends. Germline lookup yields CDR1 SGHAT and CDR2 FQNNGV. The CDR3 has 14 amino acids. The CDR3 region is CASSPTSAGSTQYF. The CDR3 DNA reads TGTGCCAGCAGCCCCACAAGTGCGGGGTCAACCCAGTACTTC.

V usage is TRBV5-1 and J usage is TRBJ1-2, with 7 bases identical to TRBD1. The CDR3 is made up of 14 amino acids. The germline V gene encodes CDR1 SGHRS and CDR2 YFSETQ. J gave up 4 bases and V 4 bases, and 7 bases lay outside the gene matches. CDR3 sequence: CASSPPTGFYGYTF. CDR3 DNA sequence: TGCGCCAGCAGCCCCCCGACAGGGTTCTATGGCTACACCTTC.

The CDR3 coding sequence is TGCGCCAGCAGCTTGGTAGAGGGACAGGGATGGTATGAGCAGTTCTTC. Protein product: CASSLVEGQGWYEQFF. This chain links TRBV5-1 with TRBJ2-1; 9 positions match TRBD1. The CDR3 runs 16 residues. Per the germline V gene, CDR1 is SGHRS and CDR2 is YFSETQ. V lost 0 bases to trimming and J lost 8 bases; unmatched junction nucleotides: 9.

This chain links TRBV4-1 with TRBJ2-2; 7 bases line up with TRBD2. CDR3 length: 18 amino acids. Germline lookup yields CDR1 MGHRA and CDR2 YSYEKL. V dropped 6 bases and J dropped 7; count of bases not matched to a gene: 20. DNA of the CDR3: TGCGCCAGCAGTGGGGGGGGTCGGGGACTAACGTCGGGCGGGGAGCTGTTTTTT. Translating gives CASSGGGRGLTSGGELFF.

CDR3 in amino acids: CASRKNGGSNEQFF. The CDR3 DNA reads TGTGCCAGCAGAAAGAATGGGGGCTCCAATGAGCAGTTCTTC. The gene calls are TRBV6-4 and TRBJ2-1; TRBD1 is a possible D gene (6 bases). Looked up from germline, CDR1 is MRHNA and CDR2 is SNTAGT. This CDR3 has 14 amino acids. Deletions cut 6 bases from V and 6 bases from J, with 15 bases between.